This TCR beta chain was found in a study of shared clonotypes between healthy human individuals. The assay was immunoSEQ multiplex PCR, and TCRdb's table has in-frame clones only and misses some. The table lists 2 million to 2.5 million clones, 93% of them singletons. Germline-derived CDR1 and CDR2 are LNHNV and YYDKDF (reference sequence). The CDR3 has 15 amino acids. The V and J ends lost 3 bases and 3 bases respectively, with 14 bases between them. The specimen sequenced was naive CD4+ T cells from PBMCs. The subset denotes: CD45RA+ positively selected. The chain recombines TRBV15 with TRBJ1-1, with a tentative D call TRBD1 (5 bases). The receptor comes from a man aged 18-30 years in good health. Some clones in this sample may be carry-over from other donors' samples. CDR3 residues: CATSSQGRPDTEAFF. The CDR3 DNA reads as TGTGCCACCAGCAGCCAGGGACGGCCAGACACTGAAGCTTTCTTT.